The next 18 T cell receptor beta chains were all read from a single sample in a study of T cell responses to AZD1222 COVID-19 vaccine. Clones were sequenced by immunoSEQ multiplex PCR, and TCRdb holds only the in-frame ones, with some missing. Among about 68,000 clones listed, 86% were seen once. The sequenced sample was peripheral blood, obtained on day 0 of AZD1222 vaccination. The receptors here all came from an adult in good health.

The rearrangement uses TRBV19 and TRBJ1-1; 8 positions match TRBD1. The V segment lost 4 bases and the J segment 3 bases; nucleotides outside the gene matches: 1. Looked up from germline, CDR1 is LNHDA and CDR2 is SQIVND (reference sequence). The CDR3 contains 13 residues. The DNA for the CDR3 is TGTGCCAGTAGTAAGGACAGGGACACTGAAGCTTTCTTT. Translation: CASSKDRDTEAFF. Full variable domain (remainder filled in from reference TRBV19 and TRBJ1-1): DGGITQSPKYLFRKEGQNVTLSCEQNLNHDAMYWYRQDPGQGLRLIYYSQIVNDFQKGDIAEGYSVSREKKESFPLTVTSAQKNPTAFYLCASSKDRDTEAFFGQGTRLTVV.

The V gene is TRBV7-3, the J gene TRBJ2-1; the match to TRBD2 covers 7 bases. The CDR3 loop spans 16 amino acids. Germline V gene lookup returns CDR1 SGHTA and CDR2 FQGTGA. Unmatched junction bases numbered 10, after V lost 5 bases and J lost 3 bases. The CDR3 DNA reads as TGTGCCAGCAGCCCCGGTAGGGTAGCGGGCTACAATGAGCAGTTCTTC. This gives the protein CASSPGRVAGYNEQFF.

This clone was counted between two and nine times. This chain connects TRBV4-3 to TRBJ1-2, with TRBD1 matching 9 bases. J lost 8 bases, V lost 3 bases, and 7 bases had no gene match. The germline V gene encodes CDR1 LGHNA and CDR2 YSLEER. This CDR3 is 14 amino acids long. CDR3 sequence (DNA): TGCGCCAGCAGCCAGGAAGGACAGGGGTTAGGCTACACCTTC. This encodes CASSQEGQGLGYTF.

This clone was seen only a few times. The chain uses TRBV20-1 and TRBJ2-1; no clear D gene. The germline gives CDR1 DFQATT, CDR2 SNEGSKA (reference sequence). CDR3 length: 11 residues. The ends were cut back, 4 bases at V and 10 bases at J, with 11 bases in the middle. The CDR3 nucleotides read TGCAGTGCTAACATTCATGAGGAGCAGTTCTTC. This gives the protein CSANIHEEQFF.

The chain couples TRBV3-1 (or the pseudogene TRBV3-2) to TRBJ2-7; TRBD1 or TRBD2 may be the D gene (6 bases each). Germline lookup yields CDR1 LGHDT and CDR2 YNNKEL (reference sequence). V shed 4 bases and J shed 2 bases, with 18 bases lying between them. CDR3 length: 16 amino acids. The CDR3 nucleotides are TGTGCCAGCAGCCCCCGAGGGGGGAGTAGAACCTACGAGCAGTACTTC. The encoded protein is CASSPRGGSRTYEQYF.

This clone was seen more than once but under ten times. J is TRBJ2-7 and V is TRBV6-1; D is unclear. Germline V CDR1 and CDR2: MNHNS, SASEGT. CDR3 length: 11 residues. The V end lost 2 bases, the J end lost 6 bases, and 5 bases lay between the germline ends. The CDR3 region is CASSENFEQYF. DNA for the CDR3: TGTGCCAGCAGTGAAAATTTCGAGCAGTACTTC.

The chain uses TRBV23-1 and TRBJ1-4, with a possible D match to TRBD1 (6 bases). TRBV23-1 is sorted into the ORF group, with uncertain function. V lost 2 bases and J 0 bases, leaving 25 bases between the germline ends. The CDR3 runs 21 residues. The CDR3 nucleotides are TGCGCCAGCAGTCAAACCTCCCCCTCGGGGGGGCTAAATGCAACTAATGAAAAACTGTTTTTT. Translating it yields CASSQTSPSGGLNATNEKLFF.

On this clone itself: One junction end disagrees with the germline gene, perhaps due to a read error. This chain links TRBV5-6 with TRBJ1-6; 9 bases fit TRBD1. This CDR3 has 14 residues. The germline V gene has CDR1 SGHDT and CDR2 YYEEEE. The CDR3 nucleotides read TGTGCCAGCAGCTCCGGGACAGGGTCCTTTTATTTCTACTTT. Encoded protein: CASSSGTGSFYFYF.

A single count supports this clone. V gene TRBV11-2 combines with J gene TRBJ2-2; TRBD1 aligns across 10 bases. Germline CDR1 and CDR2: SGHAT and FQNNGV. This CDR3 region has 15 residues. Trimming at V came to 1 base and at J to 6 bases, leaving 2 bases not matched to a gene. This chain's CDR3 is CASSLVGTGAGELFF. CDR3 coding DNA: TGTGCCAGCAGCTTAGTAGGGACAGGGGCCGGGGAGCTGTTTTTT.

V and J are TRBV30 and TRBJ2-2; 7 bases match TRBD2. The CDR3 length is 16 residues. V lost 5 bases and J lost 6; bases outside the gene matches: 15. Germline CDR1 is GTSNPN and CDR2 is SVGIG (reference sequence). The CDR3 sequence is CAWGHPTGGFAGELFF. In DNA form, the CDR3 reads TGTGCCTGGGGGCATCCAACGGGAGGTTTTGCCGGGGAGCTGTTTTTT.

This chain uses TRBV28 with TRBJ2-1; unclear D gene. The CDR3 length is 16 residues. Germline V CDR1 and CDR2: MDHEN, SYDVKM. V lost 7 bases and J 5 bases, leaving 21 bases between the germline ends. CDR3 DNA: TGTGCCAGCACTAGACTCTTAAGAGTTAGGGACAATGAGCAGTTCTTC. Residues: CASTRLLRVRDNEQFF.

The V call is TRBV30, the J call TRBJ1-3, with D maybe TRBD1 (6 bases). The CDR3 covers 17 residues. The V gene's germline CDR1 is GTSNPN and CDR2 SVGIG (reference sequence). V lost 0 bases and J lost 0, with 15 bases in between. CDR3 bases: TGTGCCTGGAGTGTACCCCAGACAGGTTTCTCTGGAAACACCATATATTTT. Translated: CAWSVPQTGFSGNTIYF.

This chain connects TRBV4-2 to TRBJ2-1, with 9 positions matching TRBD2. Germline trimming cut 4 bases from V and 3 bases from J; bases unmatched to any gene: 10. The CDR3 is 17 residues long. Per the germline V gene, CDR1 is LGHNA and CDR2 is YNFKEQ. CDR3 DNA: TGTGCCAGCAGCCCCTTCGGCGGGAGGGCGGGCTACAATGAGCAGTTCTTC. Translation gives CASSPFGGRAGYNEQFF.

This clone was seen more than once but under ten times. The CDR3, as DNA: TGTGCCAGCAGTGAAATGGCAGGAGCCCTTAATGAAAAACTGTTTTTT. Protein sequence: CASSEMAGALNEKLFF. V and J are TRBV6-1 and TRBJ1-4; D is uncertain. In germline, CDR1 is MNHNS, CDR2 SASEGT. Trimming shortened V by 2 bases and J by 4 bases, and 14 bases separated the two germline ends. The CDR3 is 16 amino acids.

The chain combines TRBV7-8 with TRBJ2-7; 7 nucleotides match TRBD2. There are 16 residues in the CDR3. Trimming took 5 bases from V and 4 from J; bases not matched to a gene: 14. Germline-derived CDR1 and CDR2 are SGHVS and FQNEAQ. CDR3 in DNA: TGTGCCAGCAGCCAACGACCCCCTAGCGGAGATTACGAGCAGTACTTC. As protein: CASSQRPPSGDYEQYF.

This chain joins TRBV21-1 and TRBJ2-7. TRBV21-1 is designated a pseudogene. The CDR3 runs 16 residues. Written as DNA, the CDR3 is TGTGCCAGCAGCAAAGAGAAGGGCCCCCCCTCCTACGAGCAGTACTTC. Its translation: CASSKEKGPPSYEQYF.

CDR3 sequence: CASSQSVTDTQYF. DNA of the CDR3: TGTGCCAGCAGTCAATCCGTCACAGATACGCAGTATTTT. The gene calls are TRBV12-3 or TRBV12-4 and TRBJ2-3; D remains unclear. Trimming stripped 5 bases from V and 2 bases from J, with 8 bases between. CDR3 length equals 13 residues.

CDR3 coding DNA: TGTGCCAGCAACCTAAAAGGGTGGAACACTGAAGCTTTCTTT. Translation: CASNLKGWNTEAFF. The V and J genes are TRBV3-1 (or the pseudogene TRBV3-2) and TRBJ1-1; no firm D call. Trimming cost V 7 bases and J 1 base, with 13 bases left between them. Per germline, CDR1 LGHDT and CDR2 YNNKEL (reference sequence). This CDR3 contains 14 residues.